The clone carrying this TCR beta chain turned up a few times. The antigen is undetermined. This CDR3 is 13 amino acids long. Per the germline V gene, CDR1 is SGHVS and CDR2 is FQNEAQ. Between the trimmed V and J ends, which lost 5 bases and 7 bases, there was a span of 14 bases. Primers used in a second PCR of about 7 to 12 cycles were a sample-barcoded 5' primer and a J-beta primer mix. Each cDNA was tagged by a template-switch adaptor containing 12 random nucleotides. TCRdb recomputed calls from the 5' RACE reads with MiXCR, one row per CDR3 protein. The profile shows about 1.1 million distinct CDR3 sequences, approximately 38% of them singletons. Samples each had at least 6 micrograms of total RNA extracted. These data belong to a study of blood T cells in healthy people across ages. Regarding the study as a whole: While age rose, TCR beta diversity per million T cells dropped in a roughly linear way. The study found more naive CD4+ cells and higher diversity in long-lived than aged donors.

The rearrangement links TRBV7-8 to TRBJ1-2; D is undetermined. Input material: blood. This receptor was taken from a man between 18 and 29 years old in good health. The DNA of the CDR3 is TGTGCCAGCAGCCCGTTTAGATCGAGTGGCTACACCTTC. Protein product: CASSPFRSSGYTF.